A single T cell receptor beta chain is shown here with its context. The data stem from a study of spatial heterogeneity in lung cancer. CDR1 SGHVT and CDR2 SQSDAQ come from the germline V gene. V shed 5 bases and J shed 2 bases, with 19 bases lying between them. This CDR3 is built from 16 residues. The sample's time point: sample taken at primary tumor resection. The authors sequenced whole RNA from tumor, nontumor lung or frozen PBMC without sorting. On each TCR cDNA molecule, a unique molecular identifier was present. One entry per CDR3 protein results from TCRdb running MiXCR on the 5' RACE reads. The table records tens of thousands of distinct CDR3 sequences, about a fifth of them present only once.

The V and J genes are TRBV7-4 and TRBJ2-7, with D perhaps matching TRBD1 (6 bases). This specimen was PBMCs, taken at surgery. The source of this sequence is a male donor with early-stage non-small cell lung cancer. CDR3 nucleotide sequence: TGTGCCAGCAGCCCGGTTCAGGGGACATACGCCTACGAGCAGTACTTC. It encodes CASSPVQGTYAYEQYF.